This TCR beta chain was found in a study of shared clonotypes between healthy human individuals. Study outcomes and limitations: Among the subsets, naive ones generally showed larger estimated richness than memory ones.

This clone was seen only a few times. Antigen specificity is unknown. The CDR3 extends over 17 amino acids. The germline V gene has CDR1 SGHAT and CDR2 FQNNGV. The V gene end was trimmed by 5 bases and the J gene end by 5 bases; junction bases not matched to a gene: 18. TCRdb's table, derived via immunoSEQ multiplex PCR, lists solely in-frame clones and lacks some. The sample lists 550,000 to 700,000 clones; around three quarters were seen once. The sequenced sample consisted of memory CD4+ T cells sorted from blood. Subset meaning: CD45RA-negative fraction. The receptor was isolated from a woman in her thirties in good health. This sequence joins TRBV11-2 and TRBJ2-7; 7 positions match TRBD2. Written as DNA, the CDR3 is TGTGCCAGCAGCCAACACCCAAGTGGCGGGAGTCGGAACGAGCAGTACTTC. Residues: CASSQHPSGGSRNEQYF.